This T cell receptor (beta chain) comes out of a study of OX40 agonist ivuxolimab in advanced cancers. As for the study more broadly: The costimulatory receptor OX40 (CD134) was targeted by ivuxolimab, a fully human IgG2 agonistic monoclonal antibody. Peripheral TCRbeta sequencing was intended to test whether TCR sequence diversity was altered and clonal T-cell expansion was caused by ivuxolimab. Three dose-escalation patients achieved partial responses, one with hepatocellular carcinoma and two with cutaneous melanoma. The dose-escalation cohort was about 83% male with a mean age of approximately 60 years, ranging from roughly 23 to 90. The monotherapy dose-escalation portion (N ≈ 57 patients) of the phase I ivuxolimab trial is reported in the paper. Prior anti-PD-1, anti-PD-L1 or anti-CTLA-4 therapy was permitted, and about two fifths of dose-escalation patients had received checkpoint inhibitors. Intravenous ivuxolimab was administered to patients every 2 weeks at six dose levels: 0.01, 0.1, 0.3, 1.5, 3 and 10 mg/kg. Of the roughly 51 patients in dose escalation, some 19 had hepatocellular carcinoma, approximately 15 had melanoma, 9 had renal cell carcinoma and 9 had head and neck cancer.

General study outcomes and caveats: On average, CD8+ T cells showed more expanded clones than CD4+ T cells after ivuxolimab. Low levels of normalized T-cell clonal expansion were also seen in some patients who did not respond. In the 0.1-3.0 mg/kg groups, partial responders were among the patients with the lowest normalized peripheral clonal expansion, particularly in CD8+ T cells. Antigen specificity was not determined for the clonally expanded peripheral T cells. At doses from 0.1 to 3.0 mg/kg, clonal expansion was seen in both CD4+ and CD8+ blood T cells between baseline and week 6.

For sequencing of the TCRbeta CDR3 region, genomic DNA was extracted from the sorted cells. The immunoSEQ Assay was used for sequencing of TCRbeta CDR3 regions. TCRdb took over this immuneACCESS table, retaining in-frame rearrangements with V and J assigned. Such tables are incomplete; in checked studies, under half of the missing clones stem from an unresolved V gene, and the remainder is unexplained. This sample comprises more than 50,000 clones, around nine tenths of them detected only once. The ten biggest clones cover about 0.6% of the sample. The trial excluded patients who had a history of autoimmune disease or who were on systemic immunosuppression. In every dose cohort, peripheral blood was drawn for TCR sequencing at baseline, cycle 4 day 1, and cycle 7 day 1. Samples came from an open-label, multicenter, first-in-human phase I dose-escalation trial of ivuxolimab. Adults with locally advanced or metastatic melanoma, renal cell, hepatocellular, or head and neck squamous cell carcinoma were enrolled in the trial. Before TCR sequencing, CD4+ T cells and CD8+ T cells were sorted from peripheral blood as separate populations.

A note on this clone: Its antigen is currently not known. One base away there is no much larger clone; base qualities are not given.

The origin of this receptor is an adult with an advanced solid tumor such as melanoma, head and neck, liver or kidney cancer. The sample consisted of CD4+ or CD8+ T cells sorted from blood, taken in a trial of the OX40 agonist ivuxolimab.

CDR3 reads: CASSFRRTQETQYF. The nucleotide sequence is given as TGTGCCAGCAGCTTCCGGAGGACCCAAGAGACCCAGTACTTC. The chain is encoded by TRBV7-9 joined to TRBJ2-5; a tentative D call is TRBD2 (5 bases match). Measured from the cysteine to the phenylalanine, the CDR3 is 14 residues long. Just the 42-base CDR3 DNA is kept, in frame starting at base 1. The germline V gene (reference sequence) specifies SEHNR as CDR1 and FQNEAQ as CDR2. Cut back by 3 bases and 1 base, the V and J ends lie 9 bases apart.